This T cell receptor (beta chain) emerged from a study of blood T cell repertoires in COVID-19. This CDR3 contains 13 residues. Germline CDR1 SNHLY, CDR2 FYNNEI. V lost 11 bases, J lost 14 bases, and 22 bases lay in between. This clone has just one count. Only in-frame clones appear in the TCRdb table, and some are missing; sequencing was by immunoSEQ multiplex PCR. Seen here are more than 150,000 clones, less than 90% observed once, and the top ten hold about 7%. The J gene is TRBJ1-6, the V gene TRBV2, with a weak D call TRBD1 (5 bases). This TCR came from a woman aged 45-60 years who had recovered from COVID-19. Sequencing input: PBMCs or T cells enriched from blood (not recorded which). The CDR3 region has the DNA TGTGCCGGCGGGAAGGGGCGGGAGGAATCCCTCCACTTT. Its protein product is CAGGKGREESLHF.